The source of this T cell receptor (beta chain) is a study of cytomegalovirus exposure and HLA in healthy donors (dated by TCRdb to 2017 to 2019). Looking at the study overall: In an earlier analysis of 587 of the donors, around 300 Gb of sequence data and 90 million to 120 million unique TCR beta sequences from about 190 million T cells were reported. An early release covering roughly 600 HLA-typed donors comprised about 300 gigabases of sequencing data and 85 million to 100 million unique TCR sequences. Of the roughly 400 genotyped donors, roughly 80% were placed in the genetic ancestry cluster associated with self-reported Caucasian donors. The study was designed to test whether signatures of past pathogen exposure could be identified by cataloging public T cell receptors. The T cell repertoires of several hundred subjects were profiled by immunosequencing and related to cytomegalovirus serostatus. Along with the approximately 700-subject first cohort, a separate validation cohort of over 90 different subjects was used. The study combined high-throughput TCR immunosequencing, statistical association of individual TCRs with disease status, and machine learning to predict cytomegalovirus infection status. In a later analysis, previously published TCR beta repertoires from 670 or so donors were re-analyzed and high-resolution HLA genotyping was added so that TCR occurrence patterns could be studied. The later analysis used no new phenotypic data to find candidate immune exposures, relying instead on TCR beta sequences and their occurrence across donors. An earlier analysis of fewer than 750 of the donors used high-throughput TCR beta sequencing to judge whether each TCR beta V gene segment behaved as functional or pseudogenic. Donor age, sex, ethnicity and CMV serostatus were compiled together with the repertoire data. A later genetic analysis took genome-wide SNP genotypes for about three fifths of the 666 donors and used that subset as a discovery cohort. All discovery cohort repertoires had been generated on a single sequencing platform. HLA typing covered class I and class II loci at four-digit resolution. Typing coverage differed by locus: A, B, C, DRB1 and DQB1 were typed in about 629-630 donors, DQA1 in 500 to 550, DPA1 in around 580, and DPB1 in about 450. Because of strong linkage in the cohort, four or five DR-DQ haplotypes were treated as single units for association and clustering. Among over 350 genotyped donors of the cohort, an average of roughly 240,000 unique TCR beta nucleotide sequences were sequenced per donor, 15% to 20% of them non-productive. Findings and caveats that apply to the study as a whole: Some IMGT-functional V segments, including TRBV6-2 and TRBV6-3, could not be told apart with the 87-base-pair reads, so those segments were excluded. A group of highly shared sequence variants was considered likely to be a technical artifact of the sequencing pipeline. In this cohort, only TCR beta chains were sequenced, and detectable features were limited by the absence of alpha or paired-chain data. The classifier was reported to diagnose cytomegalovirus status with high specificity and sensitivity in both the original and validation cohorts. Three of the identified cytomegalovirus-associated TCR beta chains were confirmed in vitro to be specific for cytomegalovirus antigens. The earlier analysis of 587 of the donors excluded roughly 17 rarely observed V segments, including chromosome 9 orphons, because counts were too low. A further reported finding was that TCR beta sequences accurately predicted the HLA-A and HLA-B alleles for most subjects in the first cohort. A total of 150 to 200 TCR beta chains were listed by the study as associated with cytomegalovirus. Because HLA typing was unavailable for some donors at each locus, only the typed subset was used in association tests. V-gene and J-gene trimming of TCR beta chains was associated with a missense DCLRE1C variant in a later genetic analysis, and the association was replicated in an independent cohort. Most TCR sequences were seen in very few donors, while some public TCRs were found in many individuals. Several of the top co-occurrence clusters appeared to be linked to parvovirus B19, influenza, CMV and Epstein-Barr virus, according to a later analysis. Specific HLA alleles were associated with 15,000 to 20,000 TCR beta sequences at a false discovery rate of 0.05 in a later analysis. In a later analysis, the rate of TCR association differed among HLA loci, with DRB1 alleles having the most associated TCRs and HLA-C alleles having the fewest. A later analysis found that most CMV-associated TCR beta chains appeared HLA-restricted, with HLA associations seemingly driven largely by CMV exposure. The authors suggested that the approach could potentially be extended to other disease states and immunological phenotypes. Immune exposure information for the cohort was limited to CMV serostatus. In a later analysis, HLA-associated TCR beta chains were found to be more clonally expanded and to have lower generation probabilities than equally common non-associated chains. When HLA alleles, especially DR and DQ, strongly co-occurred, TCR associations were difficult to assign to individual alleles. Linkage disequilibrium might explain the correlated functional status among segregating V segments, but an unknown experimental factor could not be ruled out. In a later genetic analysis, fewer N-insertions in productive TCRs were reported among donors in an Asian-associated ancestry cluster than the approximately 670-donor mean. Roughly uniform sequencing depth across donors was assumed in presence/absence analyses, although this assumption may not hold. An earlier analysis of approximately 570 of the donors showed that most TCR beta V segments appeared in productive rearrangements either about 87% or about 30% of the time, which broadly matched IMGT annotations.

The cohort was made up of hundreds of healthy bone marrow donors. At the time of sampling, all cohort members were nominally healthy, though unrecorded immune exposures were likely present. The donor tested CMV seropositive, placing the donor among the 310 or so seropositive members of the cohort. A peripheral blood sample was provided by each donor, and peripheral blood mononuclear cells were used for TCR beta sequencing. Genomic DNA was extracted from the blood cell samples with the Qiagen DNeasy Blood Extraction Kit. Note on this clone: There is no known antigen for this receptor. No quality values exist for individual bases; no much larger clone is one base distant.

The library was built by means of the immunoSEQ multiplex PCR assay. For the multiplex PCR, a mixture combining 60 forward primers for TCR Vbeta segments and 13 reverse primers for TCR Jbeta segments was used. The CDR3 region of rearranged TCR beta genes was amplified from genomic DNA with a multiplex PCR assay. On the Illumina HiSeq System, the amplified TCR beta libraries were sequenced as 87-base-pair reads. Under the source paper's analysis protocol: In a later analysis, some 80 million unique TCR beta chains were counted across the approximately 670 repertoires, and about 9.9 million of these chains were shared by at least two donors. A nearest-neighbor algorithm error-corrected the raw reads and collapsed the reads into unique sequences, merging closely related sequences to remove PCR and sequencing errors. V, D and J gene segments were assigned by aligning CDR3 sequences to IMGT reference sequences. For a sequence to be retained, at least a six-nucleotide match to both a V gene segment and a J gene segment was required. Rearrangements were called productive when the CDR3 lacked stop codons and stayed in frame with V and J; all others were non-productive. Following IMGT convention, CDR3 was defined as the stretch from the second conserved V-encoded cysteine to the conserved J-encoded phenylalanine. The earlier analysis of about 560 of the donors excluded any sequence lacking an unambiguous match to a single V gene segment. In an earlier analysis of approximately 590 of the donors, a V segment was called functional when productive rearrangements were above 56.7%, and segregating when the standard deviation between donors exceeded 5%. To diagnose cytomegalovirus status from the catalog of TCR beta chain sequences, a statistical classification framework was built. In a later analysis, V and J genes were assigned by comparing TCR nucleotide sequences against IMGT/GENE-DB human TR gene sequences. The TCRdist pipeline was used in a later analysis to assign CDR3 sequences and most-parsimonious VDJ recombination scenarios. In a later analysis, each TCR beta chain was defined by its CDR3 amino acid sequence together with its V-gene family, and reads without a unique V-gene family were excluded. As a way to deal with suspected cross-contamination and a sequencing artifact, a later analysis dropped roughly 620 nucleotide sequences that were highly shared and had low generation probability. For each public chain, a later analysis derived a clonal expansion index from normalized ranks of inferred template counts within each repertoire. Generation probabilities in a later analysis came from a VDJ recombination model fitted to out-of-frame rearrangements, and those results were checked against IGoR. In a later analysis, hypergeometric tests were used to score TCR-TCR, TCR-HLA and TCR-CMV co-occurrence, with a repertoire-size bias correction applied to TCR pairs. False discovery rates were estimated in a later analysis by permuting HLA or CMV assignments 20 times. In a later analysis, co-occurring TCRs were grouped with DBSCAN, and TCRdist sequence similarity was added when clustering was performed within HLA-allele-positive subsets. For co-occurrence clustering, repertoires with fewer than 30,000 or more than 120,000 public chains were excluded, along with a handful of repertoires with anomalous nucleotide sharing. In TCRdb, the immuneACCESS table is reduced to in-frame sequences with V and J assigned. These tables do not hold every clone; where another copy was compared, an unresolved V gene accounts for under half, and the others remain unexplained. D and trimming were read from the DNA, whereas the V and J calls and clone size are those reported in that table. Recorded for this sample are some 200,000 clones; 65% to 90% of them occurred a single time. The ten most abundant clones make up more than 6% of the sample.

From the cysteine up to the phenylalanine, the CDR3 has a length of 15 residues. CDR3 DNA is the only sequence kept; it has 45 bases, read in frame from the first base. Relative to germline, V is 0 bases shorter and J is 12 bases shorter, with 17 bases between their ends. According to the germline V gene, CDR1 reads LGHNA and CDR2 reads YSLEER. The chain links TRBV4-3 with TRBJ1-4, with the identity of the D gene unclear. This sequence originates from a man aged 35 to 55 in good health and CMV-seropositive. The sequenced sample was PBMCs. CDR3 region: CASSQDNQPYGELFF. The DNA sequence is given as TGCGCCAGCAGCCAAGATAACCAGCCCTATGGAGAACTGTTTTTT.